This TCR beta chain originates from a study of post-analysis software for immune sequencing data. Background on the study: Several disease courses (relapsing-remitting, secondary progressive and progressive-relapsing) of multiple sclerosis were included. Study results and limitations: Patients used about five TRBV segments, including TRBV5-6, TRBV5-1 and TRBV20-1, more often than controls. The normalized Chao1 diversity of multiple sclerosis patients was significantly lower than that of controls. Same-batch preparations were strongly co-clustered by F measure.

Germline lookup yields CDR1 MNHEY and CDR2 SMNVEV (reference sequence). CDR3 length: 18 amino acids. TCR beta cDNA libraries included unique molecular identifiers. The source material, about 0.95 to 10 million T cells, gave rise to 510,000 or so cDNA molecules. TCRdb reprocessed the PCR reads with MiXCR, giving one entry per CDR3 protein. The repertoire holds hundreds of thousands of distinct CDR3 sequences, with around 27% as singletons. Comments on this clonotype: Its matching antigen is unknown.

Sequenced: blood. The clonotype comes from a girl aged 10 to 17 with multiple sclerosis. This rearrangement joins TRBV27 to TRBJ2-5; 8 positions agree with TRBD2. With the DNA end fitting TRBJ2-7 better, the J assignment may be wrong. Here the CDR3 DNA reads TGTGCCAGCAGTTTATTCCCTCAGCCGGGCGGGGGGACCTACGAGCAGTACTTC. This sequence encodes CASSLFPQPGGGTYEQYF.